This TCR beta chain stems from a study of shared clonotypes between healthy human individuals (TCRdb year 2020). Background for the entire study: The cohort comprised a couple of women and three men aged 18 to 49 years. For each donor, CD4 naive and CD4 memory were each given three plates, CD8 naive was given two plates, and CD8 memory was given one plate. The study deeply sequenced blood TCR repertoires of about 5 healthy adults to estimate repertoire size and the extent of clonotype sharing between individuals. To increase sequencing depth and limit assay-specific biases, different laboratories used diverse techniques to prepare libraries and sequence TCR repertoires. Leukapheresis yielded between about 0.9 and 9 billion PBMCs per donor.

Via the germline V gene, CDR1 is SGHAT and CDR2 FQNNGV. The CDR3 holds 13 amino acids from the cysteine to the phenylalanine. Only CDR3 DNA is held: 39 bases, read in frame from base 1. V is cut back by 5 bases and J by 8 bases, with 3 bases in the junction unmatched. Using the deep immunoSEQ assay, TCR CDR3 regions were amplified from genomic DNA by multiplex PCR. Extracted genomic DNA from each cell subset was spread evenly across all wells of several immunoSEQ 96-well plates, with each plate serving as a replicate. Each replicate PCR for sorted subsets received roughly 0.2 ug genomic DNA, equal to some 32,000 T cell genomes. Purified libraries were quantified with a Qubit 3.0 fluorometer, sized on a Bioanalyzer 2100, and re-quantified with the KAPA Library Quantification kit. Every immunoSEQ 96-well plate was sequenced on a dedicated single-read 150-cycle Illumina NextSeq 550 flow cell. In the original analysis: The immunoSEQ output contained only junctional sequences without quality scores, so filtering could not match that applied to full-length reads. Sequences were annotated with PyIR, a Python wrapper for IgBLAST v1.9, using IMGT germline references to assign V/J genes and CDR3. Any read was removed if the V/J assignment was weak (E-value above 1e-6), the CDR3 was missing, or the read contained stop codons, out-of-frame junctions, or ambiguous translated residues. V3J clonotypes were defined by identical inferred V gene, J gene, and CDR3 amino acid sequence. Percentage overlap between repertoires was calculated by dividing the number of shared unique clonotypes by the size of the smaller repertoire. Richness of each repertoire was evaluated using RTK rarefaction, the Chao1 estimator, and Recon v2.1 estimates of unobserved clonotypes. Generation probabilities for all TCRbeta clonotypes obtained by the gDNA method from several donors were computed using OLGA. TCRdb stores this immuneACCESS table with in-frame sequences only. Part of the clones is absent; in the studies checked, under half of the shortfall reflects unresolved V genes, and no reason is known for the rest. V, J and clone size are taken as reported in that table, and D and trimming were inferred from the DNA itself. Within this sample are approximately 2.3 million clones, with 85% to 95% of them counted one time only. In total, the top ten clones hold under 0.45% of the sample.

Of note for this clone: Its cognate antigen has yet to be identified. No base qualities exist here, and no much larger clone lies one base off it.

The donors were healthy, HIV-negative adults who had no recently reported acute infections or vaccinations. Every donor was a Caucasian adult living in Nashville, Tennessee, USA. Magnetic negative selection was used to enrich CD4+ T cells, after which naive cells were positively selected on CD45RA and the negative fraction became the memory subset. After blood collection by leukapheresis, PBMCs were isolated using Ficoll-Histopaque density gradient centrifugation and then cryopreserved in the vapor phase of liquid nitrogen. Analytical flow cytometry was used to check the purity and quantity of every magnetically sorted T cell population. From each sorted fraction, genomic DNA was isolated and quantified by UV absorbance on a Nanodrop 2000c. Broad study findings and their caveats: Rarefaction of sorted-subset datasets indicated incomplete sequencing despite the large sequencing depth. Based on pairwise subsampling, the degree of clonotype sharing among donors was expected to be affected by sequencing depth. Larger estimated clonotype richness was generally found for naive subsets than for memory subsets. Sampling was restricted to blood, and TCR repertoires in tissue are likely to differ from TCR repertoires in blood. Because the study included only a small number of donors, the genetic and exposure-history diversity represented was limited. Clonotypes shared by all four sorted-subset donors showed higher generation probabilities than non-shared clonotypes. Approximately 5% of naive CD4, around 3.5% of naive CD8, around 2.3% of memory CD4, and about 0.4% of memory CD8 clonotypes were shared across several donors.

The clonotype comes from a man younger than 30 in good health. Some clones in this sample may be carry-over from other donors' samples. The sequence links TRBV11-2 to TRBJ1-4, with TRBD1 identical over 9 junction bases. Source material: naive CD4+ T cells from PBMCs. The cell subset or site label, as the study defines it: CD45RA+ positively selected. The bases read TGTGCCAGCAGCCGAGACAGGGGGGAAAAACTGTTTTTT. Translated, it gives CASSRDRGEKLFF.